This TCR beta chain appears in the sequencing data of a study of blood T cells in healthy people across ages. Whole-study context: Template-switching capture recovered about one barcoded beta molecule per two T cells. Regarding the study as a whole: Because donor CMV status was unknown, expanded clonotype changes were possibly confounded. Observed TCR beta diversity per million T cells went down as age went up. This fall followed a roughly linear course with age.

Next came a second PCR, run for roughly 6 to 11 cycles, which used a sample-barcoded 5' primer along with a J-beta primer mix. TCRdb passed the 5' RACE reads through MiXCR, listing each CDR3 protein once. The profile shows 780,000 or so distinct CDR3 sequences, roughly three fifths of them singletons. Worth noting for this clonotype: Antigen specificity is unknown.

The germline V gene has CDR1 MNHEY and CDR2 SVGAGI. V lost 2 bases, J lost 10 bases, and 6 bases lay in between. The CDR3 contains 12 residues. V gene TRBV6-5 combines with J gene TRBJ1-6, with D possibly TRBD1 on 5 matching bases. Material: blood. This TCR came from a man aged 35-49 years in good health. CDR3 bases: TGTGCCAGCAGTTACAGGGGCTCACCCCTCCACTTT. Translating it yields CASSYRGSPLHF.